Listed here are 26 T cell receptor beta chains from one sample, sequenced in a study of cytomegalovirus exposure and HLA in healthy donors. PCR primers comprised 60 Vbeta and 13 Jbeta primers. Sequenced by immunoSEQ multiplex PCR; TCRdb stores in-frame clones only, minus some. Seen here are 150,000 to 250,000 clones, around three quarters observed once, and the top ten hold approximately 2.1%. Sequenced sample: PBMCs. These receptors came from a man aged 30 to 39 in good health and CMV-seronegative.

The chain couples TRBV27 to TRBJ2-7; possible D gene TRBD2, 6 bases. CDR3 length: 14 amino acids. Germline V gene sequence: CDR1 MNHEY, CDR2 SMNVEV (reference sequence). The ends were cut back, 2 bases at V and 0 bases at J, with 8 bases in the middle. As DNA, the CDR3 is TGTGCCAGCAGTTTAGGGGGGAGCTCCTACGAGCAGTACTTC. It translates to CASSLGGSSYEQYF.

V usage is TRBV2 and J usage is TRBJ2-3; 7 nucleotides align to TRBD2. After removal of 6 bases from V and 2 bases from J, the junction contained 5 bases not matched to a gene. Germline lookup yields CDR1 SNHLY and CDR2 FYNNEI. This CDR3 is 14 amino acids long. The CDR3 loop is CASRALAATDTQYF. DNA for the CDR3: TGTGCCAGCAGGGCCCTAGCGGCCACAGATACGCAGTATTTT.

The rearrangement links TRBV25-1 to TRBJ1-1; tentatively, D is TRBD1 (6 bases). Trimming pared 7 bases from V and 5 bases from J, leaving 14 bases between. Germline V CDR1 and CDR2: MGHDK, SYGVNS. The CDR3 sequence is 13 residues long. The CDR3 region is CASTGGAYTEAFF. DNA for the CDR3: TGTGCCAGCACTGGGGGGGCGTATACTGAAGCTTTCTTT. The complete variable domain, with remaining parts taken from reference TRBV25-1 and TRBJ1-1, reads EADIYQTPRYLVIGTGKKITLECSQTMGHDKMYWYQQDPGMELHLIHYSYGVNSTEKGDLSSESTVSRIRTEHFPLTLESARPSHTSQYLCASTGGAYTEAFFGQGTRLTVV.

The V call is TRBV13, the J call TRBJ2-1, with TRBD2 identical over 12 bases. The CDR3 totals 16 residues. Losses at the gene ends were 3 bases for V and 4 bases for J; bases not matched to a gene: 4. Germline CDR1 PRHDT, CDR2 FYEKMQ (reference sequence). The CDR3 bases are TGTGCCAGCAGCTTCCTAGCGGGAGGGAGATACAATGAGCAGTTCTTC. Translated: CASSFLAGGRYNEQFF.

This chain joins TRBV2 and TRBJ2-2, with 7 bases identical to TRBD1. Germline CDR1 is SNHLY and CDR2 is FYNNEI. This CDR3 is 14 amino acids long. V dropped 7 bases and J dropped 2; count of bases not matched to a gene: 4. DNA for the CDR3: TGTGCCAGCAAGGGGGCGGTAAACACCGGGGAGCTGTTTTTT. It specifies CASKGAVNTGELFF.

The chain combines TRBV21-1 with TRBJ1-1; no DNA check was done on the table's D call, TRBD1. TRBV21-1 is described as a pseudogene. The CDR3 is 12 amino acids. The CDR3 nucleotides are TGTGCCAGCAGCAAAGTGGCCACTGAAGCTTTCTTT. This translates into CASSKVATEAFF.

The rearrangement links TRBV5-3 to TRBJ2-7; 11 nucleotides match TRBD2. TRBV5-3 belongs to the ORF category, with a function that is uncertain. The ends lost 6 bases at V and 0 bases at J; junction bases unmatched: 2. CDR3 size: 14 residues. The CDR3 region has the DNA TGTGCCAGAACCGGGACTAGCGGCTCCTACGAGCAGTACTTC. Protein sequence: CARTGTSGSYEQYF.

The genes are TRBV30 and TRBJ1-1; D remains ambiguous. The CDR3 is 11 amino acids. The V and J ends lost 4 bases and 3 bases respectively, with 6 bases between them. Germline CDR1 is GTSNPN and CDR2 is SVGIG (reference sequence). CDR3 sequence: CAWTDYTEAFF. The CDR3 coding sequence is TGTGCCTGGACGGACTACACTGAAGCTTTCTTT.

The CDR3 reads CASSLASPYEQYF. The CDR3 DNA is TGTGCCAGCAGTTTAGCGTCCCCCTACGAGCAGTACTTC. The gene calls are TRBV28 and TRBJ2-7, with unresolved D. In germline, CDR1 is MDHEN, CDR2 SYDVKM. V lost 2 bases, J lost 2 bases, and 7 bases lay in between. The CDR3 length is 13 residues.

The chain carries TRBV7-9 and TRBJ1-5; the D gene is possibly TRBD1 (5 bases). Looked up from germline, CDR1 is SEHNR and CDR2 is FQNEAQ (reference sequence). V was shortened by 1 base and J by 2 bases, with 12 bases between the two germline ends. This CDR3 is built from 16 residues. The DNA of the CDR3 is TGTGCCAGCAGCTTAGGGGGGGTAGGTGGCAATCAGCCCCAGCATTTT. This translates into CASSLGGVGGNQPQHF. Together with reference TRBV7-9 and TRBJ1-5, the CDR3 gives the full variable domain: DTGVSQNPRHKITKRGQNVTFRCDPISEHNRLYWYRQTLGQGPEFLTYFQNEAQLEKSRLLSDRFSAERPKGSFSTLEIQRTEQGDSAMYLCASSLGGVGGNQPQHFGDGTRLSIL.

The chain is built from TRBV5-1 and TRBJ1-1; no reliable D call. Germline CDR1 and CDR2: SGHRS and YFSETQ. V was trimmed by 0 bases and J by 4 bases, leaving 13 bases between them. The CDR3 is made up of 15 amino acids. The DNA for the CDR3 is TGCGCCAGCAGCTTGGGCTCCTGGGCCTTCACTGAAGCTTTCTTT. It codes for CASSLGSWAFTEAFF.

The chain links TRBV5-5 to TRBJ2-3, with 10 bases identical to TRBD2. The CDR3 extends over 16 amino acids. From germline, CDR1 is SGHKS and CDR2 YYEKEE (reference sequence). V was pared by 4 bases and J by 2 bases, with 7 bases of the junction left unmatched. The CDR3 loop reads CASSTMLAGDTDTQYF. The CDR3 region has the DNA TGTGCCAGCAGCACCATGCTAGCGGGAGACACAGATACGCAGTATTTT. The complete variable domain, with remaining parts taken from reference TRBV5-5 and TRBJ2-3, reads DAGVTQSPTHLIKTRGQQVTLRCSPISGHKSVSWYQQVLGQGPQFIFQYYEKEERGRGNFPDRFSARQFPNYSSELNVNALLLGDSALYLCASSTMLAGDTDTQYFGPGTRLTVL.

V and J are TRBV19 and TRBJ2-2; D call uncertain. Germline V gene sequence: CDR1 LNHDA, CDR2 SQIVND (reference sequence). The CDR3 has 15 residues. Trimming removed 5 bases at V and 1 base at J, with 11 bases between. The CDR3 is CASSSPPGNTGELFF. In DNA, the CDR3 is TGTGCCAGTAGTTCCCCTCCGGGGAACACCGGGGAGCTGTTTTTT. Variable domain in full (rest from reference TRBV19 and TRBJ2-2): DGGITQSPKYLFRKEGQNVTLSCEQNLNHDAMYWYRQDPGQGLRLIYYSQIVNDFQKGDIAEGYSVSREKKESFPLTVTSAQKNPTAFYLCASSSPPGNTGELFFGEGSRLTVL.

The chain is built from TRBV19 and TRBJ2-1, with a weak D call TRBD2 (6 bases). V lost 10 bases to trimming and J lost 1 base, with 14 bases between them. The CDR3 covers 14 residues. Germline assignment: CDR1 LNHDA and CDR2 SQIVND (reference sequence). Written as DNA, the CDR3 is TGTGCCACTGCGGAGGGAGTGTCCTACAATGAGCAGTTCTTC. It codes for CATAEGVSYNEQFF.

This clone appeared a few times. V is TRBV5-1 and J is TRBJ2-3; 7 bases map to TRBD2. The V gene's germline CDR1 is SGHRS and CDR2 YFSETQ. The junction had 6 bases not matched to a gene; V was cut back by 1 base and J by 4 bases. There are 15 residues in the CDR3. Written as DNA, the CDR3 is TGCGCCAGCAGCTTGAGCTCCCGGGAGGCAGATACGCAGTATTTT. It encodes CASSLSSREADTQYF. Full variable domain (outside the CDR3, taken from reference TRBV5-1 and TRBJ2-3): KAGVTQTPRYLIKTRGQQVTLSCSPISGHRSVSWYQQTPGQGLQFLFEYFSETQRNKGNFPGRFSGRQFSNSRSEMNVSTLELGDSALYLCASSLSSREADTQYFGPGTRLTVL.

The chain uses TRBV5-3 and TRBJ2-5, with 16 bases identical to TRBD2. TRBV5-3 is known as an ORF, though its function is uncertain. J lost 4 bases, V lost 6 bases, and 9 bases had no gene match. The CDR3 consists of 17 residues. CDR3: CARTKSGLAGGGETQYF. The CDR3 nucleotides read TGTGCCAGAACCAAATCGGGACTAGCGGGAGGGGGAGAGACCCAGTACTTC.

The rearrangement uses TRBV6-4 and TRBJ2-1; 9 bases map to TRBD2. V lost 0 bases, J lost 8 bases, and 11 bases stayed unmatched. CDR3 length: 17 residues. Germline assignment: CDR1 MRHNA and CDR2 SNTAGT. As DNA, the CDR3 is TGTGCCAGCAGTGACTCGATTATTGCGGGAGGGGTCGATGAGCAGTTCTTC. Its translation is CASSDSIIAGGVDEQFF.

The chain links TRBV2 to TRBJ2-1; D possibly corresponds to TRBD2 (5 bases). CDR3 length: 14 amino acids. Germline CDR1 SNHLY, CDR2 FYNNEI. The ends were cut back, 5 bases at V and 7 bases at J, with 15 bases in the middle. The CDR3 loop reads CASSSIRRTNEQFF. The CDR3 DNA reads as TGTGCCAGCAGTTCCATTAGGAGGACTAATGAGCAGTTCTTC.

The V call is TRBV19, the J call TRBJ1-6, with a weak D call TRBD1 (6 bases). Germline V CDR1 and CDR2: LNHDA, SQIVND (reference sequence). The V end was cut by 10 bases, the J end by 5 bases, with 12 bases between. The CDR3 sequence is 13 residues long. The CDR3 DNA sequence: TGTGCCACCAGGACAGATAATAATTCACCCCTCCACTTT. Protein product: CATRTDNNSPLHF. The full variable domain, rest sourced from reference TRBV19 and TRBJ1-6, is DGGITQSPKYLFRKEGQNVTLSCEQNLNHDAMYWYRQDPGQGLRLIYYSQIVNDFQKGDIAEGYSVSREKKESFPLTVTSAQKNPTAFYLCATRTDNNSPLHFGNGTRLTVT.

The chain recombines TRBV28 with TRBJ1-2, with 7 bases fitting TRBD1. The CDR3 runs to 14 residues. The V gene end was trimmed by 2 bases and the J gene end by 2 bases; junction bases not matched to a gene: 2. The germline V gene has CDR1 MDHEN and CDR2 SYDVKM. CDR3 region: CASSLGGQNYGYTF. The CDR3 nucleotides are TGTGCCAGCAGTTTAGGGGGACAGAACTATGGCTACACCTTC.

V gene TRBV18 combines with J gene TRBJ1-1, with 7 bases identical to TRBD1. The CDR3 consists of 11 residues. CDR1 is KGHSH and CDR2 is LQKENI in the germline V gene. V lost 4 bases and J lost 11; bases outside the gene matches: 4. The CDR3 DNA follows: TGTGCCAGCTCACTTACAGGGGACGCTTTCTTT. Translation: CASSLTGDAFF.

V usage is TRBV6-5 and J usage is TRBJ2-7, with TRBD2 identical over 8 bases. This CDR3 has 13 residues. Germline lookup yields CDR1 MNHEY and CDR2 SVGAGI. Trimming at V came to 9 bases and at J to 6 bases, leaving 10 bases not matched to a gene. In DNA, the CDR3 is TGTGCCAGTGGGGGACTAGTCAAAGGCGAGCAGTACTTC. Translated, it gives CASGGLVKGEQYF.

Of note for this clone: The sample carries other DNA sequences with the same CDR3. The chain couples TRBV13 to TRBJ1-1, with a tentative D call TRBD1 (6 bases). Trimming stripped 9 bases from V and 0 bases from J, with 20 bases between. The CDR3 runs 16 residues. The germline V gene encodes CDR1 PRHDT and CDR2 FYEKMQ (reference sequence). The CDR3: CASSHFGGPLNTEAFF. Here the CDR3 DNA reads TGTGCCAGTAGCCACTTCGGGGGGCCGCTGAACACTGAAGCTTTCTTT.

This clone occurred once. The chain combines TRBV10-1 with TRBJ2-7; D is possibly TRBD1 (6 bases). Trimming took off 4 bases at V and 0 bases at J, with 10 bases between the two ends. Germline V gene lookup returns CDR1 WNHNN and CDR2 SYGVQD (reference sequence). The CDR3 is 14 residues long. CDR3 protein: CASSGTVNSYEQYF. The CDR3 region has the DNA TGCGCCAGCAGTGGGACAGTAAACTCCTACGAGCAGTACTTC.

The gene calls are TRBV25-1 and TRBJ2-1; 13 positions match TRBD2. Germline V lookup: CDR1 MGHDK, CDR2 SYGVNS. J lost 0 bases, V lost 4 bases, and 0 bases had no gene match. This CDR3 contains 16 residues. The CDR3 region is CASSGTSGSSYNEQFF. For the CDR3, the DNA is TGTGCCAGCAGTGGGACTAGCGGGAGCTCCTACAATGAGCAGTTCTTC.

This clone was picked up a small number of times. This rearrangement joins TRBV5-1 to TRBJ2-7, with D maybe TRBD2 (7 bases). V was trimmed by 0 bases and J by 3 bases, leaving 16 bases between them. The germline gives CDR1 SGHRS, CDR2 YFSETQ. CDR3 length: 16 residues. The CDR3 DNA is TGCGCCAGCAGCTTGGAAGGGGGGGAGTCCCTCTACGAGCAGTACTTC. Its protein is CASSLEGGESLYEQYF.